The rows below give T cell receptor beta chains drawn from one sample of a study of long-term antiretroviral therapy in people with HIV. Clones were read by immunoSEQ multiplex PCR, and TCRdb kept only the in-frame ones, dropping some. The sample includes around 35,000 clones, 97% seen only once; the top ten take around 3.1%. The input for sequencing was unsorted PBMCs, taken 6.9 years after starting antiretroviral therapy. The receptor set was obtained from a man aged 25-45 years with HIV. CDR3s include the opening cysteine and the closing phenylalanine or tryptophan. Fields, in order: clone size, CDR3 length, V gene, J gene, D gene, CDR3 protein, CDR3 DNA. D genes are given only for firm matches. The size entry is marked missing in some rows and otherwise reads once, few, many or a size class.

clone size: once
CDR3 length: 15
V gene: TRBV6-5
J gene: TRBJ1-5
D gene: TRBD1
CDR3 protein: CASSRQGPTKQPQHF
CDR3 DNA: TGTGCCAGCAGTCGACAGGGACCGACTAAACAGCCCCAGCATTTT

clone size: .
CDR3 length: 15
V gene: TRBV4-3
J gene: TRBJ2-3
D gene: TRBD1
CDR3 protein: CASSSRDRGRDTQYF
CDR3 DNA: TGCGCCAGCAGCTCACGGGACAGGGGGCGAGATACGCAGTATTTT

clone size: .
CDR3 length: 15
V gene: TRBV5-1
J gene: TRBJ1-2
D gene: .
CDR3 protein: CASSLDGFRDYGYTF
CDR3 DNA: TGCGCCAGCAGCTTGGACGGGTTTAGGGACTATGGCTACACCTTC

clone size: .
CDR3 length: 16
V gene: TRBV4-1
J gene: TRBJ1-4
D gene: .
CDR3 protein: CASSQLPDGLNEKLFF
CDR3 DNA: TGCGCCAGCAGCCAACTCCCGGACGGATTAAATGAAAAACTGTTTTTT

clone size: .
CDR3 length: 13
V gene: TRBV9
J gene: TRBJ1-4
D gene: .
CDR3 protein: CASSVEGNEKLFF
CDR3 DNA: TGTGCCAGCAGCGTAGAGGGTAATGAAAAACTGTTTTTT

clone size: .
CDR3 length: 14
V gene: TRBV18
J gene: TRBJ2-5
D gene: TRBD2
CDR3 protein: CASSDGLAEETQYF
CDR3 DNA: TGTGCCAGCTCGGACGGACTAGCGGAAGAGACCCAGTACTTC

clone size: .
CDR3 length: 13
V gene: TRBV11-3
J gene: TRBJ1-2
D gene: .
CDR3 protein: CASSLGDGYGYTF
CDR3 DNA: TGTGCCAGCAGCTTAGGGGACGGTTATGGCTACACCTTC

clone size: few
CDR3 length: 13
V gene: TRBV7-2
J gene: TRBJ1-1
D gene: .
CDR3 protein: CASRRNRDTEAFF
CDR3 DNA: TGTGCCAGCAGACGTAACAGGGACACTGAAGCTTTCTTT

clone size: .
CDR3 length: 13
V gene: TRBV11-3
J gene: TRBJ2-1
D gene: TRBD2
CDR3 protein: CASSSGTHNEQFF
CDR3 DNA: TGTGCCAGCAGCAGCGGGACGCACAATGAGCAGTTCTTC

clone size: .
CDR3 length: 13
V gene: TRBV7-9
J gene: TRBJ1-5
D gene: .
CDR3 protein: CASSLRAGLPQHF
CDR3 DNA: TGTGCCAGCAGCTTACGGGCTGGTTTGCCCCAGCATTTT

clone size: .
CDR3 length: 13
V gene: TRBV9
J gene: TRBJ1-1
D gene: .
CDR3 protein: CASTSGTNTEAFF
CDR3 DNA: TGTGCCAGCACCTCAGGGACAAACACTGAAGCTTTCTTT

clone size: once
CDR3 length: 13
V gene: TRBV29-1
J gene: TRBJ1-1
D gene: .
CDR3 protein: CSVEGKQVFEAFF
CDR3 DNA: TGCAGCGTTGAAGGAAAACAGGTTTTTGAAGCTTTCTTT

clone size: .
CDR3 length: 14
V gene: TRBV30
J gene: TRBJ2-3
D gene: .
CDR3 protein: CAGSRDGSTDTQYF
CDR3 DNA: TGTGCCGGGAGCAGAGACGGGAGCACAGATACGCAGTATTTT

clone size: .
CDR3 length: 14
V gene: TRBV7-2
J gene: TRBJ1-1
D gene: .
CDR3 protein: CASSLGGVPTEAFF
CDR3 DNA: TGTGCCAGCAGCCTGGGGGGGGTCCCCACTGAAGCTTTCTTT

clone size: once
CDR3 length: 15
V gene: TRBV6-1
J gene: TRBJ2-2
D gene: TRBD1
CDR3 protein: CASRADRGESGELFF
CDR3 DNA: TGTGCCAGCAGGGCGGACAGGGGTGAATCCGGGGAGCTGTTTTTT

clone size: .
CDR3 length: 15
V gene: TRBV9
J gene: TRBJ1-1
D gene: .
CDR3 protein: CASSPPGQRNTEAFF
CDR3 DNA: TGTGCCAGCAGCCCCCCCGGCCAGCGCAACACTGAAGCTTTCTTT

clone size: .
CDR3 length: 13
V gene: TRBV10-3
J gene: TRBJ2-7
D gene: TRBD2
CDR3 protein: CAHGTSFSYEQYF
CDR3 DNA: TGTGCCCATGGGACTAGCTTCTCCTACGAGCAGTACTTC

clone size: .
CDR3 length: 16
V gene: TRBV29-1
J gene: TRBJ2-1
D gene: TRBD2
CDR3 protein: CSVEDLGTSGPNEQFF
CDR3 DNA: TGCAGCGTTGAAGATCTCGGGACTAGCGGACCCAATGAGCAGTTCTTC

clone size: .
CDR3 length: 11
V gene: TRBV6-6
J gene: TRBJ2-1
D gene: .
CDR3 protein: CASSSGNEQFF
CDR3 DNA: TGTGCCAGCTCCAGCGGGAATGAGCAGTTCTTC

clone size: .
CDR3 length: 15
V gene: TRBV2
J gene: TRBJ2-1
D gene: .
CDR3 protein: CASGGAPSSYNEQFF
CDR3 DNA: TGTGCCAGCGGGGGGGCTCCAAGCTCCTACAATGAGCAGTTCTTC

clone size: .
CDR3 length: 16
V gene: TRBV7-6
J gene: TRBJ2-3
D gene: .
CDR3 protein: CASSNPSGTSTDTQYF
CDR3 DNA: TGTGCCAGCAGCAACCCATCGGGTACTAGCACAGATACGCAGTATTTT

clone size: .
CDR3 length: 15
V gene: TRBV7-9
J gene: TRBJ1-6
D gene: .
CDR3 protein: CASSLGGALNSPLHF
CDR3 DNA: TGTGCCAGCAGCCTTGGGGGGGCGTTGAATTCACCCCTCCACTTT

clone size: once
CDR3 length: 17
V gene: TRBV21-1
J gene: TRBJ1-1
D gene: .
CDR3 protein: CASSTPRRQGSNTEAFF
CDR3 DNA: TGTGCCAGCAGCACCCCGAGGAGACAGGGATCGAACACTGAAGCTTTCTTT

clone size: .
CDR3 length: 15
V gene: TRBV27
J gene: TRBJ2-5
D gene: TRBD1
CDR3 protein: CASSTQRDSEETQYF
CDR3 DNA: TGTGCCAGCAGTACACAGAGGGACAGCGAAGAGACCCAGTACTTC

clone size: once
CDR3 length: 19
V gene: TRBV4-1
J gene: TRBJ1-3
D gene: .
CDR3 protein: CASSQVRGVRILSGNTIYF
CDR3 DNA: TGCGCCAGCAGCCAAGTGAGGGGGGTCAGGATCCTCTCTGGAAACACCATATATTTT

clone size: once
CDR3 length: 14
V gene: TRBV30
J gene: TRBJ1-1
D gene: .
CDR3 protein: CAWILAEGNTEAFF
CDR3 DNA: TGTGCCTGGATCTTGGCGGAGGGGAACACTGAAGCTTTCTTT

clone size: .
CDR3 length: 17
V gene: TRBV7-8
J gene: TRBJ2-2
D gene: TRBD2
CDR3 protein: CASSASAGTSEAGELFF
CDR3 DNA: TGTGCCAGCAGCGCAAGCGCCGGGACTAGTGAGGCCGGGGAGCTGTTTTTT

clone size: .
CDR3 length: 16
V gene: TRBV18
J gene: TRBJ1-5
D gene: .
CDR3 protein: CASSPDRGNSNQPQHF
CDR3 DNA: TGTGCCAGCTCACCAGACCGGGGGAATAGCAATCAGCCCCAGCATTTT

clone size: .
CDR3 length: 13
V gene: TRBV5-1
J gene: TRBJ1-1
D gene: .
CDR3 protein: CASSPGLNTEAFF
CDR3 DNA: TGCGCCAGCAGCCCAGGGCTGAACACTGAAGCTTTCTTT

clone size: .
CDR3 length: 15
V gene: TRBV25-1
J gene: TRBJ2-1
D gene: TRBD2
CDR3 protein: CASSDSSGGPDEQFF
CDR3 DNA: TGTGCCAGCAGTGACTCCAGCGGGGGGCCCGATGAGCAGTTCTTC

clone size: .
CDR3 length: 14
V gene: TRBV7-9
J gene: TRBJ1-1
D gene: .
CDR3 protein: CASSLQVLNTEAFF
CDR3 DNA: TGTGCCAGCAGCTTACAGGTTTTGAACACTGAAGCTTTCTTT

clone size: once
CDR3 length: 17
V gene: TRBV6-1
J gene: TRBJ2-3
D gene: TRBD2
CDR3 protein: CASSVSSGGPVTDTQYF
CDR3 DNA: TGTGCCAGCAGTGTCTCTAGCGGGGGGCCCGTCACAGATACGCAGTATTTT

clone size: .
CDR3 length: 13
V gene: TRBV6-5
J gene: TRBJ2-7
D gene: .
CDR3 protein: CASSYGLGYEQYF
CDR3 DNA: TGTGCCAGCAGTTACGGTTTAGGATACGAGCAGTACTTC

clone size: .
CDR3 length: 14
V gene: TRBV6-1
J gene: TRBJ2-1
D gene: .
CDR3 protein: CASRRGGGGGEQFF
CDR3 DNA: TGTGCCAGCAGACGGGGTGGAGGGGGTGGAGAGCAGTTCTTC

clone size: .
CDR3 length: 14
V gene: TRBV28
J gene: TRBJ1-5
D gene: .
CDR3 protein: CASSLTRVNQPQHF
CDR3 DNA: TGTGCCAGCAGTTTAACGAGGGTCAATCAGCCCCAGCATTTT

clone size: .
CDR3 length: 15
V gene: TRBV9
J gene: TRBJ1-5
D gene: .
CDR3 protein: CASSVGGRSGQPQHF
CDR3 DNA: TGTGCCAGCAGCGTAGGGGGGAGGTCGGGTCAGCCCCAGCATTTT

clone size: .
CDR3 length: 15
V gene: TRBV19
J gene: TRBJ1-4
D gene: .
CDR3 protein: CASSTLQGNTEKLFF
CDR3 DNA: TGTGCCAGTAGTACCCTACAGGGTAACACCGAAAAACTGTTTTTT

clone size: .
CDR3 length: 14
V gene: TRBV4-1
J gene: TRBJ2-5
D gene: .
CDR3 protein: CASSQASVGETQYF
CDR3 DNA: TGCGCCAGCAGCCAAGCATCAGTGGGGGAGACCCAGTACTTC

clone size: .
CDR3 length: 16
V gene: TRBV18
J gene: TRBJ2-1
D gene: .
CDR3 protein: CASSPMEGASYNEQFF
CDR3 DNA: TGTGCCAGCTCACCGATGGAGGGAGCCTCCTACAATGAGCAGTTCTTC